What follows are 23 T cell receptor beta chains derived from one specimen sequenced in a study of T cell responses to AZD1222 COVID-19 vaccine (dated by TCRdb to the early 2020s). According to the study, the label for this sample's time point signals: about 28 days (+/-7) after the second vaccine dose. The library was obtained by the immunoSEQ multiplex PCR assay. Entries here come from immuneACCESS through TCRdb and include only in-frame sequences with V and J called. Some clones fail to appear in such tables; in the studies checked, an unresolved V gene covers under half of the shortfall, and the cause of the remainder is unknown. In all, the sample holds about 270,000 clones, and about 94% of those were seen once. Clones ranked in the top ten supply less than 0.6% of the sample. Material: peripheral blood, obtained 28 days after the second AZD1222 dose. The source of these receptors is an adult who received the AZD1222 COVID-19 vaccine.

In this sample, this clone turned up once. The J gene is TRBJ2-1, the V gene TRBV9; D may correspond to TRBD1 or TRBD2 (7 bases each). CDR1 and CDR2 from the germline V gene are SGDLS and YYNGEE. V was shortened by 4 bases and J by 7 bases, with 21 bases between the two germline ends. The CDR3 has 16 amino acids. CDR3 sequence (DNA): TGTGCCAGCAGCTCCCGAGGGGAGGGGGCGCGTAATGAGCAGTTCTTC. Its translation: CASSSRGEGARNEQFF.

The gene calls are TRBV11-2 and TRBJ2-5; D call uncertain. Germline V CDR1 and CDR2: SGHAT, FQNNGV. The CDR3 consists of 14 residues. V was clipped by 0 bases and J by 5 bases, with 10 bases between them. CDR3 residues: CASSLDPSLETQYF. Written as DNA, the CDR3 is TGTGCCAGCAGCTTAGATCCCTCCCTGGAGACCCAGTACTTC. The full variable domain, with the rest looked up from reference TRBV11-2 and TRBJ2-5, is EAGVAQSPRYKIIEKRQSVAFWCNPISGHATLYWYQQILGQGPKLLIQFQNNGVVDDSQLPKDRFSAERLKGVDSTLKIQPAKLEDSAVYLCASSLDPSLETQYFGPGTRLLVL.

The table lists this clone with a count of one. J is TRBJ1-4 and V is TRBV28; TRBD1 matches at 11 bases. This CDR3 is 13 amino acids long. Germline V gene data show CDR1 as MDHEN and CDR2 as SYDVKM. The J segment lost 16 bases and the V segment lost 3 bases, leaving 7 bases of the junction unmatched. The CDR3 is CASSLSPGTGGFF. CDR3 in DNA: TGTGCCAGCAGTTTGAGCCCCGGGACAGGGGGGTTTTTT. Full variable domain (rest looked up from reference TRBV28 and TRBJ1-4): DVKVTQSSRYLVKRTGEKVFLECVQDMDHENMFWYRQDPGLGLRLIYFSYDVKMKEKGDIPEGYSVSREKKERFSLILESASTNQTSMYLCASSLSPGTGGFFGSGTQLSVL.

A note on this clone: Other DNA sequences from this sample encode an identical CDR3 as well. The V call is TRBV5-4, the J call TRBJ2-3; 10 nucleotides agree with TRBD2. CDR1 and CDR2 from the germline V gene are SGHNT and YYREEE (reference sequence). Trimming removed 2 bases from V and 6 bases from J; junction bases left unmatched: 0. This CDR3 comprises 13 residues. The CDR3 loop reads CASSLAGGDTQYF. The CDR3 nucleotides read TGTGCCAGCAGCTTAGCGGGAGGGGATACGCAGTATTTT. Full variable domain (rest looked up from reference TRBV5-4 and TRBJ2-3): ETGVTQSPTHLIKTRGQQVTLRCSSQSGHNTVSWYQQALGQGPQFIFQYYREEENGRGNFPPRFSGLQFPNYSSELNVNALELDDSALYLCASSLAGGDTQYFGPGTRLTVL.

This chain joins TRBV14 and TRBJ1-6, with D perhaps matching TRBD1 (5 bases). Trimming left V 4 bases short and J 6 bases short, with 10 bases between. The CDR3 totals 14 residues. The germline V gene encodes CDR1 SGHDN and CDR2 FVKESK. The CDR3 DNA is TGTGCCAGCAGCCCCCGGACAAGTAATTCACCCCTCCACTTT. This sequence encodes CASSPRTSNSPLHF.

This rearrangement joins TRBV3-1 (or the pseudogene TRBV3-2) to TRBJ2-5, with D perhaps matching TRBD1 or TRBD2 (5 bases each). The CDR3 consists of 13 residues. V was cut by 4 bases and J by 5 bases, with 11 bases left in between. Germline V gene sequence: CDR1 LGHDT, CDR2 YNNKEL (reference sequence). Written as DNA, the CDR3 is TGTGCCAGCAGCCCCCAGGGAGTGGAGACCCAGTACTTC. It is translated as CASSPQGVETQYF.

The chain carries TRBV27 and TRBJ1-2, with no clear D. The CDR3 loop spans 13 amino acids. Trimming shortened V by 0 bases and J by 1 base, and 3 bases separated the two germline ends. Looked up from germline, CDR1 is MNHEY and CDR2 is SMNVEV (reference sequence). The CDR3 coding sequence is TGTGCCAGCAGTTTATCCTTTAACTATGGCTACACCTTC. Translation gives CASSLSFNYGYTF.

The genes are TRBV7-3 and TRBJ2-1; TRBD1 or TRBD2 may be the D gene (5 bases each). The CDR3 is 15 residues long. CDR1 and CDR2 from the germline V gene are SGHTA and FQGTGA. The V and J ends lost 5 bases and 0 bases respectively, with 11 bases between them. DNA of the CDR3: TGTGCCAGCAGCGCAGGGACCACCTCCTACAATGAGCAGTTCTTC. Translated, it gives CASSAGTTSYNEQFF.

The count of this clone is one. V gene TRBV7-9 combines with J gene TRBJ2-7; the D is unclear. V gave up 5 bases and J gave up 0 bases, with 5 bases separating them. This CDR3 comprises 12 residues. CDR1 and CDR2 (germline): SEHNR, FQNEAQ (reference sequence). In DNA, the CDR3 is TGTGCCAGCAGCCCCCGCTCCTACGAGCAGTACTTC. It codes for CASSPRSYEQYF.

This rearrangement joins TRBV15 to TRBJ1-5, with a tentative D call TRBD1 (5 bases). This CDR3 has 13 amino acids. V lost 9 bases and J 5 bases, leaving 14 bases between the germline ends. CDR1 is LNHNV and CDR2 is YYDKDF in the germline V gene (reference sequence). The CDR3 region is CATNRQRDQPQHF. The CDR3 DNA sequence: TGTGCCACAAATAGACAGCGAGATCAGCCCCAGCATTTT.

V is TRBV6-1 and J is TRBJ1-5; D possibly corresponds to TRBD1 (5 bases). CDR3 size: 16 residues. Germline lookup yields CDR1 MNHNS and CDR2 SASEGT. V lost 4 bases and J lost 0, with 13 bases in between. In nucleotides, the CDR3 is TGTGCCAGCAGTGCCTGGGACGGGAATAGCAATCAGCCCCAGCATTTT. It codes for CASSAWDGNSNQPQHF.

The J gene is TRBJ2-3, the V gene TRBV7-2; 9 positions match TRBD2. CDR1 and CDR2 (germline): SGHTA, FQGNSA. The CDR3 has 17 residues. V lost 2 bases, J lost 1 base, and 7 bases stayed unmatched. This CDR3 reads CASSLLKTSGRTDTQYF. CDR3 nucleotides: TGTGCCAGCAGCTTATTAAAAACTAGCGGGCGCACAGATACGCAGTATTTT.

This clone was recorded a few times. The chain couples TRBV19 to TRBJ1-1, with TRBD1 as a possible D gene (6 bases). The CDR3 loop spans 18 amino acids. Germline assignment: CDR1 LNHDA and CDR2 SQIVND (reference sequence). V shed 6 bases and J shed 3 bases, with 26 bases lying between them. The CDR3 DNA sequence: TGTGCCAGTAGAAAGGGCCGGGGGGCGAGATCATCGGACACTGAAGCTTTCTTT. Translated, it gives CASRKGRGARSSDTEAFF. Full variable domain (missing parts from reference TRBV19 and TRBJ1-1): DGGITQSPKYLFRKEGQNVTLSCEQNLNHDAMYWYRQDPGQGLRLIYYSQIVNDFQKGDIAEGYSVSREKKESFPLTVTSAQKNPTAFYLCASRKGRGARSSDTEAFFGQGTRLTVV.

V usage is TRBV14 and J usage is TRBJ2-7; 10 nucleotides line up with TRBD2. The CDR3 extends over 17 amino acids. CDR1 is SGHDN and CDR2 is FVKESK in the germline V gene. J gave up 0 bases and V 5 bases, and 10 bases lay outside the gene matches. The CDR3 loop reads CASSYSGLADPSYEQYF. In DNA form, the CDR3 reads TGTGCCAGCAGCTACTCCGGACTAGCGGATCCCTCCTACGAGCAGTACTTC.

The chain carries TRBV28 and TRBJ1-6; 7 bases line up with TRBD1. The CDR3 runs to 14 residues. The germline V gene encodes CDR1 MDHEN and CDR2 SYDVKM. With V trimmed by 6 bases and J by 7 bases, 6 bases remained unmatched. In DNA form, the CDR3 reads TGTGCCAGCAGGACCGGGACAGAGAATTCACCCCTCCACTTT. It codes for CASRTGTENSPLHF.

The chain links TRBV7-3 to TRBJ1-5, with TRBD1 identical over 7 bases. The germline CDR1 and CDR2 sequences are SGHTA and FQGTGA. The CDR3 length is 14 residues. V lost 5 bases to trimming and J lost 5 bases; unmatched junction nucleotides: 6. CDR3 nucleotides: TGTGCCAGCAGCCGAGGGGGCACCGATCAGCCCCAGCATTTT. Encoded protein: CASSRGGTDQPQHF.

This clone showed up just once. This rearrangement joins TRBV10-3 to TRBJ2-7, with 9 positions matching TRBD2. CDR3 length: 16 amino acids. V shed 1 base and J 4 bases; nucleotides not matched to a gene: 8. The germline CDR1 and CDR2 sequences are ENHRY and SYGVKD. The CDR3 DNA follows: TGTGCCATCAGTGAGTGGATAGCGGGGGAGGGGTACGAGCAGTACTTC. Translated: CAISEWIAGEGYEQYF.

The chain employs TRBV11-2 and TRBJ2-7; D may correspond to TRBD1 or TRBD2 (6 bases each). V was cut by 5 bases and J by 3 bases, with 11 bases left in between. Germline CDR1 SGHAT, CDR2 FQNNGV. The CDR3 has 13 amino acids. Written as DNA, the CDR3 is TGTGCCAGCAGCGGGGGGCGGATCTACGAGCAGTACTTC. Its protein is CASSGGRIYEQYF.

This chain uses TRBV5-1 with TRBJ2-2, with D possibly matching TRBD2 (6 bases). Germline V gives CDR1 SGHRS, CDR2 YFSETQ. The CDR3 consists of 15 residues. Trimming pared 4 bases from V and 2 bases from J, leaving 12 bases between. The CDR3 region is CASSLEGLNTGELFF. CDR3 DNA sequence: TGCGCCAGCAGCCTGGAGGGACTTAACACCGGGGAGCTGTTTTTT.

The chain uses TRBV6-5 and TRBJ1-2, with D maybe TRBD1 (5 bases). Deletions cut 7 bases from V and 8 bases from J, with 17 bases between. The CDR3 runs to 13 residues. Germline V gives CDR1 MNHEY, CDR2 SVGAGI. CDR3 nucleotide sequence: TGTGCCAGCACCGGGGACGGCGAGAAGGGCTACACCTTC. Translating gives CASTGDGEKGYTF.

The CDR3 sequence: CASSLGGGNTEAFF. Here the CDR3 DNA reads TGTGCCAGCAGCCTCGGGGGGGGCAACACTGAAGCTTTCTTT. V is TRBV14 and J is TRBJ1-1, with a weak D call TRBD1 (6 bases). The germline gives CDR1 SGHDN, CDR2 FVKESK. There are 14 residues in the CDR3. Trimming took off 4 bases at V and 2 bases at J, with 11 bases between the two ends. The complete variable domain, with remaining parts taken from reference TRBV14 and TRBJ1-1, reads EAGVTQFPSHSVIEKGQTVTLRCDPISGHDNLYWYRRVMGKEIKFLLHFVKESKQDESGMPNNRFLAERTGGTYSTLKVQPAELEDSGVYFCASSLGGGNTEAFFGQGTRLTVV.

The rearrangement links TRBV5-5 to TRBJ1-6, with D possibly TRBD1 on 6 matching bases. Germline CDR1 is SGHKS and CDR2 is YYEKEE (reference sequence). The CDR3 extends over 15 amino acids. The ends were cut back, 0 bases at V and 9 bases at J, with 13 bases in the middle. DNA for the CDR3: TGTGCCAGCAGCTTGGACCCGGGACAACTTTCACCCCTCCACTTT. Translating it yields CASSLDPGQLSPLHF. Full variable domain (rest looked up from reference TRBV5-5 and TRBJ1-6): DAGVTQSPTHLIKTRGQQVTLRCSPISGHKSVSWYQQVLGQGPQFIFQYYEKEERGRGNFPDRFSARQFPNYSSELNVNALLLGDSALYLCASSLDPGQLSPLHFGNGTRLTVT.

This chain links TRBV2 with TRBJ2-7; possibly TRBD1 for D (6 bases). Trimming cost V 7 bases and J 2 bases, with 15 bases left between them. Germline V gives CDR1 SNHLY, CDR2 FYNNEI. This CDR3 has 14 residues. The CDR3 reads CASNPRTVPYEQYF. Written as DNA, the CDR3 is TGTGCCAGCAATCCTAGGACAGTCCCCTACGAGCAGTACTTC.